This T cell receptor (beta chain) was identified during a study of T-cell memory formation after mild COVID-19. Whole-study context: Largely, TCR clusters stayed within a single donor.

The CDR3 is 15 amino acids. V gave up 2 bases and J gave up 5 bases, with 16 bases separating them. CDR1 SGHRS and CDR2 YFSETQ come from the germline V gene. Study-wide results and limits: There were some responding clones in pre-infection memory, which suggested that cross-reactive memory had joined.

This clonotype was seen only a few times. Its antigen is still unknown. The authors produced TCR alpha and TCR beta cDNA libraries with sample barcodes and UMIs by 5'RACE using constant-segment primers. TCRdb re-derived calls from the 5' RACE reads in MiXCR, one entry per CDR3 protein. The sample has about 110,000 distinct CDR3 sequences, about an eighth seen once; the top ten hold about 27%. The specimen sequenced was PBMCs or a T cell subset sorted from them (not recorded which). The receptor's source is an adult woman who had mild COVID-19 (a few samples of this study predate the infection). Cell type and time point are not known. The rearrangement links TRBV5-1 to TRBJ2-5; no clear D. The CDR3 spells CASSFPGPSAETQYF. In nucleotides, the CDR3 is TGCGCCAGCAGCTTCCCCGGCCCATCTGCGGAGACCCAGTACTTC.